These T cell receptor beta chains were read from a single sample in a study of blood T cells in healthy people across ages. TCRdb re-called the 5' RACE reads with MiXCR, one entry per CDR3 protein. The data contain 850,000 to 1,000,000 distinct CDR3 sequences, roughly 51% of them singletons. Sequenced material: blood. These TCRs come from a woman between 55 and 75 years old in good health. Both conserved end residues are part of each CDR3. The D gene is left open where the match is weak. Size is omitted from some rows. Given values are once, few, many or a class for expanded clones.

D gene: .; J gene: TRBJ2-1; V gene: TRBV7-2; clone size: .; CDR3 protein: CASSLFPGKQFF; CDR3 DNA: TGTGCCAGCAGCTTATTCCCGGGAAAGCAGTTCTTC
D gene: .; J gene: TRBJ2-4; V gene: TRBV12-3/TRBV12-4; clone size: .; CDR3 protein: CASSLGWSQNIQYF; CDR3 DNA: TGTGCCAGCAGTTTGGGGTGGAGCCAAAACATTCAGTACTTC
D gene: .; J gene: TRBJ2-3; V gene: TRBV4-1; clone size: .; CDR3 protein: CASSRVTDRGGTRLDTQYF; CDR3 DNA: TGCGCCAGCAGCCGCGTAACCGACAGGGGGGGGACTAGACTAGATACGCAGTATTTT
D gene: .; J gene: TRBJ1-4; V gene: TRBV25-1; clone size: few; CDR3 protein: CASSDGIDEKLFF; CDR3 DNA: TGTGCCAGCAGTGACGGGATAGATGAAAAACTGTTTTTT
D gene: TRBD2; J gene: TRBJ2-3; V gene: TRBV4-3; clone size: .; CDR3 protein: CASSQAGGPSVADTQYF; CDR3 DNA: TGCGCCAGCAGCCAAGCGGGAGGGCCGAGTGTCGCAGATACGCAGTATTTT
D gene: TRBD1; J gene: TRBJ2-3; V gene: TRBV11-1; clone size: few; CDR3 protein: CASSLAKRQGTFIALTDTQYF; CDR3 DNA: TGTGCCAGCAGCTTAGCAAAAAGACAGGGGACATTCATCGCCCTCACAGATACGCAGTATTTT
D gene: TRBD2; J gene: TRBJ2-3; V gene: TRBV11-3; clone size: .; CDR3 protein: CASSLGTSGGASTDTQYF; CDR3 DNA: TGTGCCAGCAGCTTAGGGACTAGCGGGGGTGCTAGCACAGATACGCAGTATTTT
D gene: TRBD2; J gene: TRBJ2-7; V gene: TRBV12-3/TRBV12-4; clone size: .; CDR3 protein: CASSSSGRAPYEQYF; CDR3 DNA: TGTGCCAGCAGCTCAAGCGGGAGGGCCCCCTACGAGCAGTACTTC
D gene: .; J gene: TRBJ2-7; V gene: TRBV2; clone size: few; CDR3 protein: CASSEASGPYEQYF; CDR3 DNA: TGTGCCAGCAGTGAAGCCAGCGGTCCCTACGAGCAGTACTTC
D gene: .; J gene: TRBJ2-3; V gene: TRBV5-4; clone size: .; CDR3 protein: CASSLYLGSTDTQYF; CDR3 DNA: TGTGCCAGCAGCTTGTACCTAGGTTCCACAGATACGCAGTATTTT
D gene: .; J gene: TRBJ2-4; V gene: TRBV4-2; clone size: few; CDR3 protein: CASSHLPAKNIQYF; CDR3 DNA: TGTGCCAGCAGCCACTTACCAGCCAAAAACATTCAGTACTTC
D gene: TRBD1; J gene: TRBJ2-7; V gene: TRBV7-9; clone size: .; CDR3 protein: CASSLVGTGFYEQYF; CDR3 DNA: TGTGCCAGCAGCTTAGTCGGGACAGGATTTTACGAGCAGTACTTC
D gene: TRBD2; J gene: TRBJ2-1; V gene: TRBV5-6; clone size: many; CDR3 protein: CASSSRRRGSNNEQFF; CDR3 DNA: TGTGCCAGCAGCTCCCGCCGGCGCGGGAGCAACAATGAGCAGTTCTTC
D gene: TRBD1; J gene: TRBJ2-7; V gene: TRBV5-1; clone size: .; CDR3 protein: CASTPGYRGWRKYEQYF; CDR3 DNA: TGCGCCAGCACCCCTGGCTACAGGGGATGGCGAAAATACGAGCAGTACTTC
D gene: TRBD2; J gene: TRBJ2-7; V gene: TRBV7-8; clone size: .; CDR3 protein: CASSVGAAGVGYEQYF; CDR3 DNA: TGTGCCAGCAGCGTAGGGGCAGCGGGAGTGGGATACGAGCAGTACTTC
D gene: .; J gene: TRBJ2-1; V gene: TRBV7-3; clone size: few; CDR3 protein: CASSGLAGPYNEQFF; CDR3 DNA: TGTGCCAGCAGCGGTCTCGCGGGCCCGTACAATGAGCAGTTCTTC
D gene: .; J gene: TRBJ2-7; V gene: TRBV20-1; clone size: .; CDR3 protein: CSAHGVRDEQYF; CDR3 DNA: TGCAGTGCGCACGGGGTCCGGGACGAGCAGTACTTC
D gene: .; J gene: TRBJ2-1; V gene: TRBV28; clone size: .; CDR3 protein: CASSFKPTYNEQFF; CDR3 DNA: TGTGCCAGCAGTTTTAAACCCACCTACAATGAGCAGTTCTTC
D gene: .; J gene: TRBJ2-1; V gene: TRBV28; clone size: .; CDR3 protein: CASDGKSEQFF; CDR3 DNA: TGTGCCAGCGATGGTAAAAGTGAGCAGTTCTTC
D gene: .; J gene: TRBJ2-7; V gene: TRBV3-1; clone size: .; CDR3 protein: CASSQDYRGAPSYEQYF; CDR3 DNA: TGTGCCAGCAGCCAAGACTACCGGGGGGCTCCCTCCTACGAGCAGTACTTC
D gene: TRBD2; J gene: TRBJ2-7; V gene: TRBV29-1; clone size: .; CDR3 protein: CSVVAGEVYEQYF; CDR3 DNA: TGCAGCGTTGTAGCGGGGGAGGTCTACGAGCAGTACTTC
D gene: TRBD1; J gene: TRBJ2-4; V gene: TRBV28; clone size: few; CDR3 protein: CASSRPGQGTLEQYF; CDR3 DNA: TGTGCCAGCAGTCGCCCGGGACAGGGGACGCTTGAGCAGTACTTC
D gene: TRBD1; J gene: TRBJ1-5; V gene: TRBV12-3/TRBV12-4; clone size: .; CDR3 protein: CASSGVPGTEINQPQHF; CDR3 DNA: TGTGCCAGCAGTGGGGTACCCGGGACAGAAATTAATCAGCCCCAGCATTTT
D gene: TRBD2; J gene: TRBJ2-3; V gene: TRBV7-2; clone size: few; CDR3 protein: CASSPRQTGGEADTQYF; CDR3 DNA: TGTGCCAGCAGCCCGAGACAGACGGGAGGTGAGGCAGATACGCAGTATTTT
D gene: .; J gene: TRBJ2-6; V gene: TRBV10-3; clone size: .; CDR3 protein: CAISPPGANVLTF; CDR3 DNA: TGTGCCATCAGCCCCCCTGGGGCCAACGTCCTGACTTTC
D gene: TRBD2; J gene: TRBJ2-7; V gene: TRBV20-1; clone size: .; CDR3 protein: CSADGLAGKEQYF; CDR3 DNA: TGCAGTGCGGACGGACTAGCGGGAAAGGAGCAGTACTTC
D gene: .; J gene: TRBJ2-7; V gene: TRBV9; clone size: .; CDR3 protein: CASSVVGSNRGEQYF; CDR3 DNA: TGTGCCAGCAGCGTCGTGGGATCAAATCGAGGCGAGCAGTACTTC
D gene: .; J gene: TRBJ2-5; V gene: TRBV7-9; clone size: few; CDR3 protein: CACSETAQETQYF; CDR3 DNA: TGTGCCTGCTCCGAGACAGCACAAGAGACCCAGTACTTC
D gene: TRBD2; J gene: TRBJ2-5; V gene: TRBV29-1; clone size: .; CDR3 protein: CSVGSLGTSGETQYF; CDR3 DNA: TGCAGCGTTGGGTCACTCGGGACTAGCGGGGAGACCCAGTACTTC
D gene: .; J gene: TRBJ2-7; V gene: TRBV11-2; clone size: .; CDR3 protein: CASSLEIGYEQYF; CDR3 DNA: TGTGCCAGCAGCTTAGAAATCGGCTACGAGCAGTACTTC
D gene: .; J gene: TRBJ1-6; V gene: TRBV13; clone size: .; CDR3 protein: CANSLSYDSPLHF; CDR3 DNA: TGTGCCAACAGCTTAAGTTATGATTCACCCCTCCACTTT
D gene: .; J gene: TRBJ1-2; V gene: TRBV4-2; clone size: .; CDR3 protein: CASSLVTGQGYGYTF; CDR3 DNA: TGTGCCAGCAGCCTAGTAACCGGACAAGGCTATGGCTACACCTTC
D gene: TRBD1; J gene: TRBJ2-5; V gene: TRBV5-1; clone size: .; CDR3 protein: CASSFYRDREQETQYF; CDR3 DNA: TGCGCCAGCAGCTTTTACCGGGACAGGGAGCAAGAGACCCAGTACTTC
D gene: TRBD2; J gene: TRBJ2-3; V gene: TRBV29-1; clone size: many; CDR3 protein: CSGTSGNTDTQYF; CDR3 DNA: TGCAGCGGGACTAGCGGGAACACAGATACGCAGTATTTT
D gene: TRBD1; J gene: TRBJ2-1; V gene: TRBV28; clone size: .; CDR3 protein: CASSVSGTVYNEQFF; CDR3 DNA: TGTGCCAGCAGTGTCTCCGGGACAGTCTACAATGAGCAGTTCTTC
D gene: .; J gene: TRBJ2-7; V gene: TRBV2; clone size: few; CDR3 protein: CASRGWIPSEQYF; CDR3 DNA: TGTGCCAGCAGGGGGTGGATCCCGAGCGAGCAGTACTTC
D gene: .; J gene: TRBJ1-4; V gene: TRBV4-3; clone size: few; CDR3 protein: CASSQDGGGSEKLFF; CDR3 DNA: TGCGCCAGCAGCCAAGATGGGGGGGGGAGTGAAAAACTGTTTTTT
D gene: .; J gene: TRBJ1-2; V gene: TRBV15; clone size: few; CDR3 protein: CATSVLSGDGYTF; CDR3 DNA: TGTGCCACCAGTGTACTATCAGGGGATGGCTACACCTTC
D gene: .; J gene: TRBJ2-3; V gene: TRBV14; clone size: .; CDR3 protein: CASSQGAASSDTQYF; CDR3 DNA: TGTGCCAGCAGCCAAGGGGCAGCATCTTCAGATACGCAGTATTTT
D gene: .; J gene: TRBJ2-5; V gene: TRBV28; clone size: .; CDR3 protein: CATTSPGHPSQETQYF; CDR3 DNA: TGTGCCACCACGTCCCCGGGACACCCTTCACAAGAGACCCAGTACTTC
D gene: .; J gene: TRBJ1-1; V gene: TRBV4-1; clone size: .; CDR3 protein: CAISSKGENTEAFF; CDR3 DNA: TGCGCCATCTCCTCCAAGGGGGAGAACACTGAAGCTTTCTTT
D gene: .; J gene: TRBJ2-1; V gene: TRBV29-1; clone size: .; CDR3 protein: CSVEGWNEQFF; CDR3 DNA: TGCAGCGTTGAGGGATGGAATGAGCAGTTCTTC
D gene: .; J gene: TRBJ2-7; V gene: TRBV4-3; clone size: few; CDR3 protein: CASSQGLGALSSYEQYF; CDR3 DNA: TGCGCCAGCAGCCAAGGTCTTGGCGCCTTAAGCTCCTACGAGCAGTACTTC
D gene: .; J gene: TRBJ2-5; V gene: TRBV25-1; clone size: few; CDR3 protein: CASSGGQGTQYF; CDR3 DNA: TGTGCCAGCAGTGGAGGCCAAGGGACCCAGTACTTC
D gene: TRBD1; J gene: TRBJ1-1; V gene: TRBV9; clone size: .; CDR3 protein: CASSGWDRAMNTEAFF; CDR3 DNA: TGTGCCAGCAGCGGATGGGACAGGGCTATGAACACTGAAGCTTTCTTT
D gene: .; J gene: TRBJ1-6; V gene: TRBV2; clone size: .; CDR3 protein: CASRTGFGCSPLHF; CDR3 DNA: TGTGCCAGCAGAACAGGGTTTGGTTGTTCACCCCTCCACTTT
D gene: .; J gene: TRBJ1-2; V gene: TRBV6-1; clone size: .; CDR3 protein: CVSSEVKGYWNGYTF; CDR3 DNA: TGTGTCAGCAGTGAAGTGAAGGGTTACTGGAACGGCTACACCTTC
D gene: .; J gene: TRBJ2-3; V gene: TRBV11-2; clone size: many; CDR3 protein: CASSLTRVDTQYF; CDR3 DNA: TGTGCCAGCAGCTTAACCCGGGTAGATACGCAGTATTTT
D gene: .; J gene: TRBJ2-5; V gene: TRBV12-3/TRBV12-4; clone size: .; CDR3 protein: CASSRGDLATGQETQYF; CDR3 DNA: TGTGCCAGCAGCCGAGGAGATCTTGCGACAGGCCAAGAGACCCAGTACTTC
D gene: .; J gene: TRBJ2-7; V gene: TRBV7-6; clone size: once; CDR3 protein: CASSLGTGGEGEQYF; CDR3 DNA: TGTGCCAGTAGCTTAGGGACAGGTGGGGAGGGCGAGCAGTACTTC
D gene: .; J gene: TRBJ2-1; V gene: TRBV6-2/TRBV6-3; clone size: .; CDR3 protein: CASTNVGPENEQFF; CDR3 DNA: TGTGCCAGCACTAACGTGGGACCTGAGAATGAGCAGTTCTTC
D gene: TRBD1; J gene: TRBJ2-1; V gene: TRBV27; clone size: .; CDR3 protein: CASSPRDRVTYNEQFF; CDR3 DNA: TGTGCCAGCAGTCCCCGGGACAGGGTTACCTACAATGAGCAGTTCTTC
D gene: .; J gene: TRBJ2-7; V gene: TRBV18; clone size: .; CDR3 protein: CASSPPGGKAVYEQYF; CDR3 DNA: TGTGCCAGCTCACCACCGGGTGGGAAGGCGGTTTACGAGCAGTACTTC
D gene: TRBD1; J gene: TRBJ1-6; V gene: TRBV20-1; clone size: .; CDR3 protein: CSARRTGADSPLHF; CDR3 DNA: TGCAGTGCTAGAAGAACAGGGGCCGATTCACCCCTCCACTTT
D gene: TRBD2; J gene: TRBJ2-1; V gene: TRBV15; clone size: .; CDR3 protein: CATRDRVSGRSNEQFF; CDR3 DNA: TGTGCCACCAGGGATCGGGTTAGCGGGAGGAGCAATGAGCAGTTCTTC